One T cell receptor beta chain is described in this entry. The data stem from a study of T-cell memory formation after mild COVID-19. TCRdb independently ran MiXCR on the 5' RACE reads; one entry per CDR3 protein. This table has 140,000 or so distinct CDR3 sequences, roughly 6.3% appearing once. The CDR3 has 14 residues. V gave up 0 bases and J gave up 6 bases, with 12 bases separating them. Per germline, CDR1 SGHAT and CDR2 FQNNGV. The source material was PBMCs or a T cell subset sorted from them (not recorded which). The rearrangement joins TRBV11-2 to TRBJ2-7; the D is unclear. This clonotype was obtained from an adult woman who had mild COVID-19 (a few samples of this study predate the infection). Cell type and time point are not known. This CDR3 reads CASSLEGSSREQYF. In nucleotides, the CDR3 is TGTGCCAGCAGCTTAGAGGGGTCCAGTCGCGAGCAGTACTTC.